Below are 23 T cell receptor beta chains sequenced from a single sample in a study of control samples from healthy donors and cancer patients. Only in-frame clones appear in the TCRdb table, and some are missing; sequencing was by immunoSEQ multiplex PCR. The data show about 140,000 clones, with approximately 94% seen just once and around 13% held by the top ten. The sample consisted of blood. The receptors here all came from a man between 35 and 55 years old in good health.

The V and J genes are TRBV2 and TRBJ1-5, with D maybe TRBD1 (5 bases). CDR1 is SNHLY and CDR2 is FYNNEI in the germline V gene. The germline V and J ends were trimmed by 8 bases and 5 bases, with 13 bases remaining between them. The CDR3 length is 13 residues. The CDR3 DNA reads TGTGCCAGCCGAGGGGCTAACGATCAGCCCCAGCATTTT. Translating gives CASRGANDQPQHF.

The gene calls are TRBV6-5 and TRBJ2-1; 7 bases fit TRBD2. J gave up 7 bases and V 7 bases, and 7 bases lay outside the gene matches. The CDR3 totals 13 residues. From germline, CDR1 is MNHEY and CDR2 SVGAGI. The DNA of the CDR3 is TGTGCCAGCACGGGAGGTCCGGGGAATGAGCAGTTCTTC. This gives the protein CASTGGPGNEQFF.

The chain has TRBV5-6 and TRBJ2-3; D gene unclear. Trimming stripped 4 bases from V and 3 bases from J, with 9 bases between. Germline V CDR1 and CDR2: SGHDT, YYEEEE. This CDR3 region has 13 residues. CDR3 DNA: TGTGCCAGCAGCCAAAGCTTGACAGATACGCAGTATTTT. It specifies CASSQSLTDTQYF.

V is TRBV18 and J is TRBJ2-2; D call uncertain. V lost 4 bases, J lost 0 bases, and 9 bases lay in between. This CDR3 spans 15 amino acids. The germline V gene encodes CDR1 KGHSH and CDR2 LQKENI. CDR3 nucleotides: TGTGCCAGCTCACGCCAAATTGCGAACACCGGGGAGCTGTTTTTT. The encoded protein is CASSRQIANTGELFF.

This clone appeared a single time. This chain links TRBV10-3 with TRBJ1-2, with D maybe TRBD1 (5 bases). CDR3 length equals 14 residues. V dropped 6 bases and J dropped 6 bases, with 17 bases sitting between them. CDR1 ENHRY and CDR2 SYGVKD come from the germline V gene. CDR3 region: CAISGRGAMDGYTF. The CDR3, as DNA: TGTGCCATCAGCGGGCGAGGGGCGATGGATGGCTACACCTTC.

The chain employs TRBV20-1 and TRBJ2-7, with 10 bases lining up with TRBD1. Germline lookup yields CDR1 DFQATT and CDR2 SNEGSKA (reference sequence). There are 13 residues in the CDR3. With 3 bases clipped from V and 5 bases from J, the junction kept 4 bases outside the gene matches. In DNA form, the CDR3 reads TGCAGTGCTAGTAGACAGGGGGCCAACGAGCAGTACTTC. Protein: CSASRQGANEQYF.

The chain recombines TRBV7-2 with TRBJ2-1; a weak D match, TRBD2 (6 bases). From germline, CDR1 is SGHTA and CDR2 FQGNSA. The V gene lost 4 bases and the J gene lost 6 bases, with 13 bases spanning the gap. This CDR3 region has 14 residues. The CDR3 sequence: CASSSGSEGNEQFF. Written as DNA, the CDR3 is TGTGCCAGCAGCTCGGGTTCGGAGGGCAATGAGCAGTTCTTC.

The rearrangement uses TRBV27 and TRBJ1-2; TRBD1 is a possible D gene (6 bases). The germline V gene has CDR1 MNHEY and CDR2 SMNVEV (reference sequence). V shed 3 bases and J shed 5 bases, with 19 bases lying between them. The CDR3 runs to 16 residues. The DNA of the CDR3 is TGTGCCAGCAGTTTTTCACCCACAGGGAGTCTTTATGGCTACACCTTC. Translated, it gives CASSFSPTGSLYGYTF.

The chain recombines TRBV19 with TRBJ2-2; D perhaps matches TRBD1 (5 bases). Per germline, CDR1 LNHDA and CDR2 SQIVND (reference sequence). The V gene lost 3 bases and the J gene lost 7 bases, with 15 bases spanning the gap. This CDR3 is 15 amino acids long. CDR3 sequence (DNA): TGTGCCAGTAGTATCATGCAGGGTTTCAACGGGGAGCTGTTTTTT. Protein: CASSIMQGFNGELFF.

V and J are TRBV6-5 and TRBJ2-1; 7 nucleotides match TRBD1. J gave up 3 bases and V 6 bases, and 8 bases lay outside the gene matches. This CDR3 comprises 15 residues. CDR1 and CDR2 from the germline V gene are MNHEY and SVGAGI. The CDR3 spells CASSAGPGGYNEQFF. The DNA for the CDR3 is TGTGCCAGCAGCGCCGGGCCAGGGGGCTACAATGAGCAGTTCTTC.

The chain has TRBV9 and TRBJ2-5; perhaps TRBD2 as D (5 bases). Germline V gene lookup returns CDR1 SGDLS and CDR2 YYNGEE. CDR3 size: 15 residues. V gave up 4 bases and J gave up 5 bases, with 18 bases separating them. The CDR3 nucleotides read TGTGCCAGCAGCCCCCCGGGGATCCCGGGGGAGACCCAGTACTTC. This sequence encodes CASSPPGIPGETQYF.

The chain is built from TRBV2 and TRBJ2-2, with 7 bases identical to TRBD1. The CDR3 runs 16 residues. CDR1 and CDR2 (germline): SNHLY, FYNNEI. Trimming removed 2 bases from V and 5 bases from J; junction bases left unmatched: 8. The CDR3 protein is CASSEREPTGTGELFF. The CDR3 DNA reads TGTGCCAGCAGTGAAAGGGAACCGACAGGGACCGGGGAGCTGTTTTTT.

V usage is TRBV21-1 and J usage is TRBJ1-1; the table's D gene call, TRBD1, was not cross checked with the DNA. TRBV21-1 is labeled a pseudogene. This CDR3 has 15 amino acids. The CDR3 is CASEGIGRGESEAFF. The CDR3 coding sequence is TGTGCCAGCGAGGGGATTGGCAGGGGGGAATCTGAAGCTTTCTTT.

V is TRBV2 and J is TRBJ1-5; 10 bases agree with TRBD1. The CDR3 is 13 residues long. Germline V lookup: CDR1 SNHLY, CDR2 FYNNEI. Trimming at V came to 8 bases and at J to 7 bases, leaving 5 bases not matched to a gene. The CDR3 DNA follows: TGTGCCAGCGAGGGACAGGGGCAGCAGCCCCAGCATTTT. It specifies CASEGQGQQPQHF.

CDR3 amino acids: CASSPRTRHLLYEQYF. In DNA, the CDR3 is TGTGCCAGCAGTCCCCGAACTCGACACCTCTTGTACGAGCAGTACTTC. V gene TRBV27 combines with J gene TRBJ2-7; D unclear. Germline V CDR1 and CDR2: MNHEY, SMNVEV (reference sequence). The CDR3 extends over 16 amino acids. V lost 5 bases to trimming and J lost 4 bases, with 21 bases between them.

V is TRBV6-5 and J is TRBJ1-3; no clear D. V shed 7 bases and J shed 0 bases, with 1 base lying between them. The CDR3 is 11 residues long. The germline gives CDR1 MNHEY, CDR2 SVGAGI. The CDR3 is CASTSGNTIYF. Written as DNA, the CDR3 is TGTGCCAGCACCTCTGGAAACACCATATATTTT.

For this clone: The sample contains more than one DNA sequence encoding this CDR3. The rearrangement links TRBV5-6 to TRBJ1-2; the D gene is possibly TRBD1 (5 bases). This CDR3 region has 14 residues. Germline CDR1 and CDR2: SGHDT and YYEEEE. V lost 0 bases and J lost 0, with 6 bases in between. In nucleotides, the CDR3 is TGTGCCAGCAGCTTGGCAGGGTCTAACTATGGCTACACCTTC. The encoded protein is CASSLAGSNYGYTF.

By share, this clone counts as medium-sized. The chain carries TRBV28 and TRBJ2-3; 8 nucleotides align to TRBD2. CDR1 is MDHEN, CDR2 SYDVKM, per germline. Losses at the gene ends were 7 bases for V and 4 bases for J; bases not matched to a gene: 7. The CDR3 has 14 residues. CDR3 in DNA: TGTGCCAGCAAGGGAGCGGGAGATGCAGATACGCAGTATTTT. It yields the protein CASKGAGDADTQYF.

The V gene is TRBV7-2, the J gene TRBJ1-2, with TRBD1 matching 7 bases. This CDR3 region has 17 residues. Losses at the gene ends were 2 bases for V and 3 bases for J; bases not matched to a gene: 12. Germline values: CDR1 SGHTA, CDR2 FQGNSA. In DNA, the CDR3 is TGTGCCAGCAGCTTAACACTCCGGGACAGAGTTTACTATGGCTACACCTTC. The encoded protein is CASSLTLRDRVYYGYTF.

The chain recombines TRBV6-5 with TRBJ1-1, with D tentatively TRBD1 (6 bases). V lost 2 bases and J 7 bases, leaving 17 bases between the germline ends. The CDR3 loop spans 15 amino acids. Germline CDR1 MNHEY, CDR2 SVGAGI. The CDR3: CASSYGPGVGIEAFF. CDR3 DNA: TGTGCCAGCAGTTACGGTCCAGGGGTCGGGATTGAAGCTTTCTTT.

The table lists this clone with a count of one. The chain has TRBV5-1 and TRBJ1-1; 9 nucleotides agree with TRBD1. This CDR3 spans 17 amino acids. The germline V gene encodes CDR1 SGHRS and CDR2 YFSETQ. V dropped 0 bases and J dropped 6; count of bases not matched to a gene: 12. The CDR3 here is CASSLAGGRDRVAEAFF. The CDR3 coding sequence is TGCGCCAGCAGCTTGGCCGGGGGACGGGACAGGGTCGCTGAAGCTTTCTTT. Supplemented by reference TRBV5-1 and TRBJ1-1, the full variable domain reads KAGVTQTPRYLIKTRGQQVTLSCSPISGHRSVSWYQQTPGQGLQFLFEYFSETQRNKGNFPGRFSGRQFSNSRSEMNVSTLELGDSALYLCASSLAGGRDRVAEAFFGQGTRLTVV.

The rearrangement joins TRBV29-1 to TRBJ2-3, with D uncertain. CDR3 length: 12 amino acids. The V gene lost 5 bases and the J gene lost 4 bases, with 10 bases spanning the gap. Germline V gene data show CDR1 as SQVTM and CDR2 as ANQGSEA. The CDR3 DNA sequence: TGCAGCGTTTATAGCTATGCAGATACGCAGTATTTT. Encoded protein: CSVYSYADTQYF.

V is TRBV14 and J is TRBJ1-1; D gene ambiguous. The ends were cut back, 1 base at V and 0 bases at J, with 15 bases in the middle. CDR3 length: 17 residues. Germline assignment: CDR1 SGHDN and CDR2 FVKESK. The CDR3 reads CASSQGRPDILNTEAFF. The CDR3, as DNA: TGTGCCAGCAGCCAAGGAAGGCCGGATATTTTGAACACTGAAGCTTTCTTT.